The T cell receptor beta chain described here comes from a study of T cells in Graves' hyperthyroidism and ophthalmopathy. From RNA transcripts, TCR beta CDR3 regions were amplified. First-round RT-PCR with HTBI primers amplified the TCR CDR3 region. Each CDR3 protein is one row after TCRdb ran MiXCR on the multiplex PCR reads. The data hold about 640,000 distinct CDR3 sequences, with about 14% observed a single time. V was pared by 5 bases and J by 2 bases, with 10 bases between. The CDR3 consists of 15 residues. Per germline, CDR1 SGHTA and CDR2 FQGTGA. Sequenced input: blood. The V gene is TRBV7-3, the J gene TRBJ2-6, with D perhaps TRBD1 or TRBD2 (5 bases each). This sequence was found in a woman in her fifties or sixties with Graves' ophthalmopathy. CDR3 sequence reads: CASSAGRAGANVLTF. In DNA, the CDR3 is TGTGCCAGCAGCGCAGGGCGGGCTGGGGCCAACGTCCTGACTTTC.